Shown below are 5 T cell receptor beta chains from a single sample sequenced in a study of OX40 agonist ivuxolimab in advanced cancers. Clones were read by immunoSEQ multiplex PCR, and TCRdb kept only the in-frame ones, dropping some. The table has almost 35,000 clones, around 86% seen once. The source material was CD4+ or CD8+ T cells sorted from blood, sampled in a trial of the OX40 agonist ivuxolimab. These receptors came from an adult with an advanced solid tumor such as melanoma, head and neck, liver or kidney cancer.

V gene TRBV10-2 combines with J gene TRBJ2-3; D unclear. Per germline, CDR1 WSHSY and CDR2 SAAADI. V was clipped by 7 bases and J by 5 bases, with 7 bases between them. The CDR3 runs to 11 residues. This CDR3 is CASIVGDTQYF. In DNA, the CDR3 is TGCGCCAGCATTGTAGGAGATACGCAGTATTTT.

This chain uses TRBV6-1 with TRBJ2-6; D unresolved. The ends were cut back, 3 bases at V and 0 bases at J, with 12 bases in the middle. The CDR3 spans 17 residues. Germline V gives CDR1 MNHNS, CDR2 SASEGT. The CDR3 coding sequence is TGTGCCAGCAGTGACCCCCTCCCCGCCTCTGGGGCCAACGTCCTGACTTTC. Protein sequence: CASSDPLPASGANVLTF.

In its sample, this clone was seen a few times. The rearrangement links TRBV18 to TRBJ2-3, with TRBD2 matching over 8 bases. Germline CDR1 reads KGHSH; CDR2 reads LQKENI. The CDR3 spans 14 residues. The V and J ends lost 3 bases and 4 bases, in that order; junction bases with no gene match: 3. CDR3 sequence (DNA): TGTGCCAGCTCACCGGGACTAGTAGCAGATACGCAGTATTTT. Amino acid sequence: CASSPGLVADTQYF. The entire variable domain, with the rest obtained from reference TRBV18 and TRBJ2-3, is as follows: NAGVMQNPRHLVRRRGQEARLRCSPMKGHSHVYWYRQLPEEGLKFMVYLQKENIIDESGMPKERFSAEFPKEGPSILRIQQVVRGDSAAYFCASSPGLVADTQYFGPGTRLTVL.

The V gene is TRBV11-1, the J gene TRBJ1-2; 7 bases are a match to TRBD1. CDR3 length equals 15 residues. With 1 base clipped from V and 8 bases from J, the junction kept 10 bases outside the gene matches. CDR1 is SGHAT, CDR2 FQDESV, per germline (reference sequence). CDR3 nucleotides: TGTGCCAGCAGCTTAGACGGGACAGAACGGGGAGGCTACACCTTC. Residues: CASSLDGTERGGYTF. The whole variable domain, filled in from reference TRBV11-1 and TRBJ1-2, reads EAEVAQSPRYKITEKSQAVAFWCDPISGHATLYWYRQILGQGPELLVQFQDESVVDDSQLPKDRFSAERLKGVDSTLKIQPAELGDSAMYLCASSLDGTERGGYTFGSGTRLTVV.

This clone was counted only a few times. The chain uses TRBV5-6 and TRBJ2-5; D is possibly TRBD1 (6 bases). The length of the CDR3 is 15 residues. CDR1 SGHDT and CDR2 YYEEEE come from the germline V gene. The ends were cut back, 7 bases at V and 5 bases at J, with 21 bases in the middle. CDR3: CASGSEPGAGETQYF. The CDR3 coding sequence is TGTGCCAGCGGGTCCGAACCAGGGGCCGGGGAGACCCAGTACTTC.